A selection of T cell receptor beta chains follows, all from one sample in a study of CD8+ T cells in alopecia areata. TCRdb keeps only in-frame clones here, not all; method: immunoSEQ multiplex PCR. The sample has some 240,000 clones, more than 45% seen once; the top ten hold 0.4% to 0.55%. This specimen was CD4+ T cells sorted from blood, taken at week 0. All receptors come from a human donor with alopecia areata. The CDR3 runs from the conserved cysteine through the conserved F or W. Each record gives: J gene, clone size, D gene, V gene, CDR3 protein, CDR3 DNA. The D gene is left open where the match is weak. Clone size is stated in some rows and not others, as once, few, many or a class when expanded.

J gene: TRBJ2-2
clone size: .
D gene: TRBD2
V gene: TRBV11-2
CDR3 protein: CASSASGTGELFF
CDR3 DNA: TGTGCCAGCAGTGCTAGCGGCACCGGGGAGCTGTTTTTT

J gene: TRBJ2-5
clone size: .
D gene: .
V gene: TRBV6-1
CDR3 protein: CASSDVPGIQYF
CDR3 DNA: TGTGCCAGCAGTGATGTACCGGGAATCCAGTACTTC

J gene: TRBJ2-2
clone size: few
D gene: .
V gene: TRBV9
CDR3 protein: CASSVVPDTGELFF
CDR3 DNA: TGTGCCAGCAGCGTAGTTCCCGACACCGGGGAGCTGTTTTTT

J gene: TRBJ2-6
clone size: few
D gene: .
V gene: TRBV19
CDR3 protein: CASTETGANVLTF
CDR3 DNA: TGTGCCAGTACGGAGACTGGGGCCAACGTCCTGACTTTC

J gene: TRBJ2-1
clone size: few
D gene: .
V gene: TRBV7-9
CDR3 protein: CASSLDPLRGFSYNEQFF
CDR3 DNA: TGTGCCAGCAGCTTAGATCCCCTCCGGGGTTTCTCCTACAATGAGCAGTTCTTC

J gene: TRBJ2-1
clone size: .
D gene: .
V gene: TRBV14
CDR3 protein: CASSQADGPWNEQFF
CDR3 DNA: TGTGCCAGCAGCCAGGCGGACGGACCGTGGAATGAGCAGTTCTTC

J gene: TRBJ1-3
clone size: few
D gene: .
V gene: TRBV18
CDR3 protein: CASSPREGSGSGNTIYF
CDR3 DNA: TGTGCCAGCTCACCCCGTGAGGGGTCGGGCTCTGGAAACACCATATATTTT

J gene: TRBJ2-1
clone size: .
D gene: TRBD2
V gene: TRBV6-6
CDR3 protein: CASKTSGRGDEQFF
CDR3 DNA: TGTGCCAGTAAGACTAGCGGGAGGGGGGATGAGCAGTTCTTC

J gene: TRBJ1-1
clone size: .
D gene: .
V gene: TRBV7-2
CDR3 protein: CASSRQANTEAFF
CDR3 DNA: TGTGCCAGCAGCCGACAGGCGAACACTGAAGCTTTCTTT

J gene: TRBJ1-2
clone size: few
D gene: .
V gene: TRBV30
CDR3 protein: CAWGDRSYGYTF
CDR3 DNA: TGTGCCTGGGGGGACCGGTCCTATGGCTACACCTTC

J gene: TRBJ2-3
clone size: .
D gene: .
V gene: TRBV7-2
CDR3 protein: CASSPWGEDTQYF
CDR3 DNA: TGTGCCAGCAGCCCCTGGGGGGAAGATACGCAGTATTTT

J gene: TRBJ2-3
clone size: few
D gene: .
V gene: TRBV7-9
CDR3 protein: CASSSTISDTQYF
CDR3 DNA: TGTGCCAGCAGCTCAACTATCTCAGATACGCAGTATTTT

J gene: TRBJ2-5
clone size: .
D gene: TRBD1
V gene: TRBV18
CDR3 protein: CASSDGTGNQETQYF
CDR3 DNA: TGTGCCAGCTCAGACGGGACAGGAAACCAAGAGACCCAGTACTTC

J gene: TRBJ1-1
clone size: .
D gene: TRBD1
V gene: TRBV7-8
CDR3 protein: CASNRQGNTEAFF
CDR3 DNA: TGTGCCAGCAACCGACAGGGGAACACTGAAGCTTTCTTT

J gene: TRBJ1-2
clone size: .
D gene: TRBD1
V gene: TRBV6-5
CDR3 protein: CASSSGTGYSGYTF
CDR3 DNA: TGTGCCAGCAGTTCCGGGACAGGGTATAGCGGCTACACCTTC

J gene: TRBJ1-6
clone size: few
D gene: .
V gene: TRBV30
CDR3 protein: CAWSGPPGSPLHF
CDR3 DNA: TGTGCCTGGAGTGGCCCGCCCGGTTCACCCCTCCACTTT

J gene: TRBJ2-3
clone size: .
D gene: TRBD2
V gene: TRBV5-1
CDR3 protein: CASSPGTSGSTDTQYF
CDR3 DNA: TGCGCCAGCAGCCCCGGGACTAGCGGGAGCACAGATACGCAGTATTTT

J gene: TRBJ1-2
clone size: .
D gene: .
V gene: TRBV2
CDR3 protein: CASSEAEGGYTF
CDR3 DNA: TGTGCCAGCAGTGAAGCGGAAGGTGGCTACACCTTC

J gene: TRBJ1-1
clone size: few
D gene: .
V gene: TRBV29-1
CDR3 protein: CSADNPGVGAFF
CDR3 DNA: TGCAGCGCTGATAACCCAGGGGTTGGGGCTTTCTTT

J gene: TRBJ2-7
clone size: few
D gene: TRBD2
V gene: TRBV7-9
CDR3 protein: CASSRDGREIFEQYF
CDR3 DNA: TGTGCCAGCAGTAGAGACGGGCGGGAGATCTTCGAGCAGTACTTC

J gene: TRBJ2-5
clone size: few
D gene: .
V gene: TRBV30
CDR3 protein: CAWSGVNQETQYF
CDR3 DNA: TGTGCCTGGAGCGGGGTGAACCAAGAGACCCAGTACTTC

J gene: TRBJ2-3
clone size: .
D gene: TRBD2
V gene: TRBV7-2
CDR3 protein: CASSLVGTSGTDTQYF
CDR3 DNA: TGTGCCAGCAGCTTAGTGGGGACTAGCGGCACAGATACGCAGTATTTT

J gene: TRBJ2-1
clone size: .
D gene: .
V gene: TRBV14
CDR3 protein: CASSQDYAYNEQFF
CDR3 DNA: TGTGCCAGCAGCCAAGATTACGCTTACAATGAGCAGTTCTTC

J gene: TRBJ2-5
clone size: .
D gene: .
V gene: TRBV18
CDR3 protein: CASSPQGFGQETQYF
CDR3 DNA: TGTGCCAGCTCACCACAGGGGTTCGGGCAAGAGACCCAGTACTTC

J gene: TRBJ2-4
clone size: few
D gene: .
V gene: TRBV19
CDR3 protein: CASSLRTDPKNIQYF
CDR3 DNA: TGTGCCAGTAGTCTTCGGACCGATCCCAAAAACATTCAGTACTTC

J gene: TRBJ2-3
clone size: .
D gene: .
V gene: TRBV6-5
CDR3 protein: CASSYSVTADTQYF
CDR3 DNA: TGTGCCAGCAGTTACTCGGTTACAGCCGATACGCAGTATTTT

J gene: TRBJ2-7
clone size: .
D gene: .
V gene: TRBV29-1
CDR3 protein: CSVGGGAIYEQYF
CDR3 DNA: TGCAGCGTTGGGGGGGGCGCTATCTACGAGCAGTACTTC

J gene: TRBJ2-5
clone size: .
D gene: .
V gene: TRBV5-1
CDR3 protein: CASSSQTPQETQYF
CDR3 DNA: TGCGCCAGCAGCTCACAAACCCCCCAAGAGACCCAGTACTTC

J gene: TRBJ2-7
clone size: .
D gene: TRBD1
V gene: TRBV19
CDR3 protein: CASSGQGAREQYF
CDR3 DNA: TGTGCCAGTAGCGGACAGGGGGCGAGGGAGCAGTACTTC

J gene: TRBJ2-2
clone size: .
D gene: TRBD1
V gene: TRBV2
CDR3 protein: CASSPDRSSGELFF
CDR3 DNA: TGTGCCAGCAGTCCGGACAGGAGCTCCGGGGAGCTGTTTTTT

J gene: TRBJ1-1
clone size: .
D gene: .
V gene: TRBV11-2
CDR3 protein: CASSLTGGLGTEAFF
CDR3 DNA: TGTGCCAGCAGTCTCACGGGGGGGCTGGGCACTGAAGCTTTCTTT

J gene: TRBJ2-7
clone size: .
D gene: TRBD1
V gene: TRBV27
CDR3 protein: CASGLHGTGGLEQYF
CDR3 DNA: TGTGCCAGCGGGTTACACGGGACAGGGGGTTTAGAGCAGTACTTC

J gene: TRBJ1-2
clone size: .
D gene: .
V gene: TRBV29-1
CDR3 protein: CSVRGAAIYGYTF
CDR3 DNA: TGCAGCGTTCGAGGGGCAGCGATCTATGGCTACACCTTC